Below are 12 T cell receptor beta chains sequenced from a single sample in a study of blood T cell repertoires in COVID-19. Data came from immunoSEQ multiplex PCR; TCRdb stores just in-frame clones and leaves some out. The table shows 120,000 or so clones, with about 81% occurring only once. What was sequenced was peripheral blood. The receptors derive from a man aged 30 to 39 with COVID-19, enrolled during active disease.

Only a few counts were recorded for this clone. The DNA of the CDR3 is TGTGCCTGGAGTCGGAGTCTTGGCACTGAAGCTTTCTTT. Residues: CAWSRSLGTEAFF. V and J are TRBV30 and TRBJ1-1; no reliable D call. The V end lost 2 bases, the J end lost 4 bases, and 11 bases lay between the germline ends. The germline V gene has CDR1 GTSNPN and CDR2 SVGIG (reference sequence). This CDR3 spans 13 amino acids. Supplemented by reference TRBV30 and TRBJ1-1, the full variable domain reads SQTIHQWPATLVQPVGSPLSLECTVEGTSNPNLYWYRQAAGRGLQLLFYSVGIGQISSEVPQNLSASRPQDRQFILSSKKLLLSDSGFYLCAWSRSLGTEAFFGQGTRLTVV.

The chain has TRBV29-1 and TRBJ1-2; tentative D call: TRBD1 (5 bases). Germline-derived CDR1 and CDR2 are SQVTM and ANQGSEA. The CDR3 loop spans 14 amino acids. V was shortened by 7 bases and J by 4 bases, with 19 bases between the two germline ends. CDR3 sequence reads: CSARGDGVVYGYTF. The CDR3 DNA is TGCAGCGCCCGCGGGGACGGCGTCGTCTATGGCTACACCTTC.

This clone was detected once. The V call is TRBV6-5, the J call TRBJ2-1, with 12 bases identical to TRBD2. The J segment lost 7 bases and the V segment lost 10 bases, leaving 11 bases of the junction unmatched. CDR3 size: 15 residues. CDR1 is MNHEY and CDR2 is SVGAGI in the germline V gene. CDR3 DNA: TGTGCCACCAGAGGACTACTAGCGGGAGGAAATGAGCAGTTCTTC. Translation gives CATRGLLAGGNEQFF.

This clone was recorded a few times. This chain links TRBV18 with TRBJ1-6; no clear D gene. The CDR3 is 14 residues long. V was clipped by 3 bases and J by 6 bases, with 9 bases between them. Germline V lookup: CDR1 KGHSH, CDR2 LQKENI. CDR3 sequence (DNA): TGTGCCAGCTCACCCGAACAGCCTAATTCACCCCTCCACTTT. Amino acid sequence: CASSPEQPNSPLHF.

The rearrangement uses TRBV6-2 or TRBV6-3 and TRBJ2-3; 9 bases align to TRBD2. CDR3 length: 16 residues. The V segment lost 0 bases and the J segment 1 base; nucleotides outside the gene matches: 2. The germline CDR1 and CDR2 sequences are MNHEY and SVGEGT. This chain's CDR3 is CASSYSPSGGTDTQYF. CDR3 DNA: TGTGCCAGCAGTTACTCGCCTAGCGGGGGCACAGATACGCAGTATTTT.

The chain combines TRBV6-2 or TRBV6-3 with TRBJ2-7; TRBD2 matches 10 bases. J gave up 7 bases and V 3 bases, and 9 bases lay outside the gene matches. Germline values: CDR1 MNHEY, CDR2 SVGEGT. The CDR3 is made up of 15 amino acids. The CDR3 region is CASSYRAGGTSEQYF. The DNA for the CDR3 is TGTGCCAGCAGTTATCGAGCGGGGGGGACGAGTGAGCAGTACTTC.

The chain couples TRBV7-9 to TRBJ2-6; tentatively, D is TRBD1 (5 bases). Between the trimmed V and J ends, which lost 4 bases and 0 bases, there was a span of 13 bases. Germline-derived CDR1 and CDR2 are SEHNR and FQNEAQ (reference sequence). This CDR3 contains 17 residues. The CDR3 DNA reads as TGTGCCAGCAGCTCAAACGTGGGGCTCTCTGGGGCCAACGTCCTGACTTTC. Translation: CASSSNVGLSGANVLTF.

The chain has TRBV27 and TRBJ2-1; TRBD2 aligns across 11 bases. Germline CDR1 is MNHEY and CDR2 is SMNVEV (reference sequence). The CDR3 totals 15 residues. The junction had 9 bases not matched to a gene; V was cut back by 7 bases and J by 7 bases. The CDR3 sequence is CASNLGASGRNEQFF. The CDR3 DNA reads TGTGCCAGCAATCTCGGGGCTAGCGGGAGGAATGAGCAGTTCTTC.

This clone appeared once. The chain employs TRBV10-3 and TRBJ2-3; maybe TRBD2 (5 bases). Germline loops: CDR1 ENHRY, CDR2 SYGVKD. This CDR3 is built from 16 residues. The V and J ends lost 0 bases and 2 bases respectively, with 12 bases between them. The CDR3 region has the DNA TGTGCCATCAGTGAGTCGGTCGGGGTATCCACAGATACGCAGTATTTT. This gives the protein CAISESVGVSTDTQYF.

The rearrangement uses TRBV28 and TRBJ1-4; the D gene is possibly TRBD1 (6 bases). Germline V CDR1 and CDR2: MDHEN, SYDVKM. V lost 3 bases and J lost 7, with 15 bases in between. The CDR3 runs 15 residues. The chain's CDR3 is CASSFLRGGSEKLFF. The CDR3 DNA reads TGTGCCAGCAGTTTCCTAAGGGGGGGGAGTGAAAAACTGTTTTTT.

J is TRBJ1-4 and V is TRBV10-3; D is unresolved. In germline, CDR1 is ENHRY, CDR2 SYGVKD. This CDR3 comprises 16 residues. Between the trimmed V and J ends, which lost 0 bases and 0 bases, there was a span of 8 bases. The CDR3 DNA reads as TGTGCCATCAGTGAGTCCCTAGTTGCAACTAATGAAAAACTGTTTTTT. This translates into CAISESLVATNEKLFF.

This clone has only one observation. V gene TRBV30 combines with J gene TRBJ1-2, with D perhaps TRBD1 (5 bases). Germline-derived CDR1 and CDR2 are GTSNPN and SVGIG (reference sequence). The CDR3 length is 15 residues. V shed 0 bases and J shed 4 bases, with 15 bases lying between them. Here the CDR3 DNA reads TGTGCCTGGAGTGTAGGGTTAAGGGGATTCTATGGCTACACCTTC. The encoded protein is CAWSVGLRGFYGYTF.